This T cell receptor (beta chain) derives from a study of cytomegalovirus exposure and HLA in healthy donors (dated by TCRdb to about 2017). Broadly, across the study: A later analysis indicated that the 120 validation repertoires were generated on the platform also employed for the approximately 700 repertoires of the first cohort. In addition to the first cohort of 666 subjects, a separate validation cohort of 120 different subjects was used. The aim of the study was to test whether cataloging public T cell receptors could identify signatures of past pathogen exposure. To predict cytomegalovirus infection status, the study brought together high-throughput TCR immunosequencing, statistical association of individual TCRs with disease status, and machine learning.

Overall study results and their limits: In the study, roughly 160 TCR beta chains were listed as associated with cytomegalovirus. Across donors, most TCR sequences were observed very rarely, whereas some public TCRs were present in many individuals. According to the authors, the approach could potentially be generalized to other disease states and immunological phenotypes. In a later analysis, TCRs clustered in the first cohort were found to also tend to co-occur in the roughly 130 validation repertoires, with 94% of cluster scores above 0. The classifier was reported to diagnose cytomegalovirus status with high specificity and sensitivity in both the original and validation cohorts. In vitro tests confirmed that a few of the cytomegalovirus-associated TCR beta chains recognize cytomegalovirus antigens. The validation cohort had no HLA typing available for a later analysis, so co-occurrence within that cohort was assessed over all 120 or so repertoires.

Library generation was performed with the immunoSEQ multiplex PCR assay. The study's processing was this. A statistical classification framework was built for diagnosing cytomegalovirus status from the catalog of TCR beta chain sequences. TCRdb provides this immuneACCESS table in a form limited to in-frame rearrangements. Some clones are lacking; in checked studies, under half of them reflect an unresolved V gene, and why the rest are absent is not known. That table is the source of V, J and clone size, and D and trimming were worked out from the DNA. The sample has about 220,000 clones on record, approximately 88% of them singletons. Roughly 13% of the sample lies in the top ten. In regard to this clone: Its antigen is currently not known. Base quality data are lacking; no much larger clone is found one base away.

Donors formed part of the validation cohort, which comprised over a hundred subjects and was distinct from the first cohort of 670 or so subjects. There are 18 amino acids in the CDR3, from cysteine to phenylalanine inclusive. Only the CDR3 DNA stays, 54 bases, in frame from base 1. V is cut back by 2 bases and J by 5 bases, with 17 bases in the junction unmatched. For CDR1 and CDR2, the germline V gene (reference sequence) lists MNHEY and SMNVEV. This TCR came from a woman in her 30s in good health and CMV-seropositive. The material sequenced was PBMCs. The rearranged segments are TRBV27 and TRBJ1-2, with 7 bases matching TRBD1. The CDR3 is CASSLTGQHLSAAYGYTF. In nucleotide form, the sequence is TGTGCCAGCAGTTTAACGGGACAGCATTTGTCGGCCGCTTATGGCTACACCTTC.